The 20 T cell receptor beta chains below come from one sample, sequenced in a study of shared T cell receptors in the human thymus. TCRdb's copy holds only in-frame clones and misses some; the assay was immunoSEQ multiplex PCR. The sample contains 700,000 or so clones, approximately 83% of which appear only once. These data are also associated with another study on human thymus T cells.

The sequenced material came from thymocytes. Receptor source: a girl under two years old with a congenital heart defect.

This clone came up once. The V call is TRBV4-1, the J call TRBJ2-7; TRBD1 agrees at 7 bases. V trimming: 0 bases; J trimming: 3 bases; junction bases outside the gene matches: 5. This CDR3 region has 15 residues. The germline CDR1 and CDR2 sequences are MGHRA and YSYEKL. The CDR3 spells CASSQDPYRGYEQYF. The CDR3 coding sequence is TGCGCCAGCAGCCAAGATCCCTACAGGGGCTACGAGCAGTACTTC.

This clone was counted a single time. This chain links TRBV29-1 with TRBJ2-7; 12 bases are a match to TRBD1. This CDR3 has 13 amino acids. Germline CDR1 SQVTM, CDR2 ANQGSEA. V dropped 5 bases and J dropped 6; count of bases not matched to a gene: 5. CDR3 sequence reads: CSVPGQGASEQYF. The DNA of the CDR3 is TGCAGCGTTCCGGGACAGGGGGCCAGCGAGCAGTACTTC.

This clone was observed once. The CDR3 region has the DNA TGCGCCAGCAGTGAGTCTCTGAACCAACGGGACAGGAATAACTATGGCTACACCTTC. It encodes CASSESLNQRDRNNYGYTF. This chain uses TRBV10-1 with TRBJ1-2; TRBD1 matches 8 bases. The germline CDR1 and CDR2 sequences are WNHNN and SYGVQD (reference sequence). This CDR3 has 19 amino acids. The J segment lost 1 base and the V segment lost 0 bases, leaving 13 bases of the junction unmatched.

The CDR3 region is CASSFTANSPLHF. As DNA, the CDR3 is TGTGCCAGCAGCTTTACAGCAAATTCACCCCTCCACTTT. J is TRBJ1-6 and V is TRBV11-3, with D unclear. Trimming removed 3 bases from V and 7 bases from J, with 7 bases in between. The CDR3 totals 13 residues. Germline values: CDR1 SGHNT, CDR2 YENEEA.

The chain is built from TRBV7-9 and TRBJ1-1; D ambiguous. V lost 0 bases and J 3 bases, leaving 8 bases between the germline ends. CDR3 length equals 14 residues. Looked up from germline, CDR1 is SEHNR and CDR2 is FQNEAQ (reference sequence). CDR3: CASSLAQAHTEAFF. Written as DNA, the CDR3 is TGTGCCAGCAGCTTAGCCCAGGCCCACACTGAAGCTTTCTTT.

About this clone: Other DNA variants within this sample encode the same CDR3. CDR3 DNA: TGCGCCAGCAGCTTGGGCGGCACAGATACGCAGTATTTT. Translation: CASSLGGTDTQYF. The chain recombines TRBV5-1 with TRBJ2-3; D not certain. The CDR3 is 13 residues long. V was cut by 0 bases and J by 1 base, with 3 bases left in between. Per germline, CDR1 SGHRS and CDR2 YFSETQ.

The chain recombines TRBV4-2 with TRBJ1-2; TRBD1 might be the D (6 bases). Germline CDR1 and CDR2: LGHNA and YNFKEQ. V shed 4 bases and J shed 5 bases, with 20 bases lying between them. The CDR3 totals 16 residues. The CDR3: CASSRDRPNPLYGYTF. In DNA, the CDR3 is TGTGCCAGCAGCCGCGACAGGCCGAATCCACTTTATGGCTACACCTTC.

The chain combines TRBV7-9 with TRBJ1-1, with a tentative D call TRBD1 (6 bases). In germline, CDR1 is SEHNR, CDR2 FQNEAQ (reference sequence). The CDR3 has 12 amino acids. V was shortened by 5 bases and J by 7 bases, with 11 bases between the two germline ends. In DNA, the CDR3 is TGTGCCAGCAGCCCAAACAGGGTTGAAGCTTTCTTT. Translation: CASSPNRVEAFF.

The gene calls are TRBV6-6 and TRBJ1-5; D gene uncertain. V was clipped by 8 bases and J by 0 bases, with 14 bases between them. Germline CDR1 reads MNHNY; CDR2 reads SVGAGI (reference sequence). The CDR3 totals 15 residues. This chain's CDR3 is CASDPGTYSNQPQHF. Here the CDR3 DNA reads TGTGCCAGCGACCCAGGAACCTATAGCAATCAGCCCCAGCATTTT.

V usage is TRBV7-2 and J usage is TRBJ1-2; tentative D call: TRBD1 (6 bases). V shed 1 base and J shed 0 bases, with 15 bases lying between them. The CDR3 is made up of 17 amino acids. Looked up from germline, CDR1 is SGHTA and CDR2 is FQGNSA. CDR3 sequence: CASSLETGASPNYGYTF. The DNA for the CDR3 is TGTGCCAGCAGCTTAGAGACAGGCGCCTCACCTAACTATGGCTACACCTTC.

This clone was picked up one time. This chain joins TRBV10-3 and TRBJ2-7; D gene unclear. V lost 3 bases and J lost 1, with 4 bases in between. CDR1 ENHRY and CDR2 SYGVKD come from the germline V gene. The CDR3 totals 12 residues. This chain's CDR3 is CAISDLSYEQYF. The CDR3 DNA reads TGTGCCATCAGTGACTTATCCTACGAGCAGTACTTC.

The chain recombines TRBV20-1 with TRBJ2-7, with TRBD2 as a possible D gene (6 bases). The germline CDR1 and CDR2 sequences are DFQATT and SNEGSKA (reference sequence). The CDR3 extends over 10 amino acids. V was clipped by 5 bases and J by 6 bases, with 8 bases between them. The CDR3 region is CSADSGEQYF. CDR3 DNA sequence: TGCAGTGCTGATAGCGGCGAGCAGTACTTC.

This chain links TRBV21-1 with TRBJ1-3; the DNA was not compared with TRBD1, the D call given in the table. TRBV21-1 is a known pseudogene. The CDR3 length is 19 residues. CDR3 nucleotide sequence: TGTGCCAGCAGCAAAAGAGGCTTTTGTCCTCGGGACACTGGAAACACCATATATTTT. Its translation: CASSKRGFCPRDTGNTIYF.

The chain links TRBV19 to TRBJ1-2, with 7 bases fitting TRBD1. The CDR3 sequence is 13 residues long. Germline assignment: CDR1 LNHDA and CDR2 SQIVND (reference sequence). The V segment lost 1 base and the J segment 8 bases; nucleotides outside the gene matches: 4. The CDR3 region has the DNA TGTGCCAGTAGTATAGGGACAGGCCGGGGCTACACCTTC. This gives the protein CASSIGTGRGYTF.

There are a few counts of this clone. This chain uses TRBV23-1 with TRBJ1-5; TRBD1 is a possible D gene (6 bases). TRBV23-1 is designated an ORF whose function remains uncertain. Trimming pared 0 bases from V and 5 bases from J, leaving 26 bases between. This CDR3 contains 20 residues. This chain's CDR3 is CASSQSTPPGRGQSYQPQHF. The CDR3 nucleotides read TGCGCCAGCAGTCAATCAACCCCTCCTGGCAGGGGCCAGTCATATCAGCCCCAGCATTTT.

The chain is built from TRBV4-2 and TRBJ1-2; TRBD1 might be the D (5 bases). The V end lost 5 bases, the J end lost 4 bases, and 20 bases lay between the germline ends. The CDR3 sequence is 16 residues long. CDR1 is LGHNA, CDR2 YNFKEQ, per germline. The DNA of the CDR3 is TGTGCCAGCAGCTTGCGACAGACAAATACCCCCTATGGCTACACCTTC. This sequence encodes CASSLRQTNTPYGYTF.

The J gene is TRBJ1-1, the V gene TRBV2, with 8 bases lining up with TRBD1. After removal of 6 bases from V and 2 bases from J, the junction contained 2 bases not matched to a gene. This CDR3 contains 13 residues. CDR1 SNHLY and CDR2 FYNNEI come from the germline V gene. The CDR3 DNA reads as TGTGCCAGCAGGGACAGGGCCAACACTGAAGCTTTCTTT. This translates into CASRDRANTEAFF.

This chain connects TRBV4-1 to TRBJ1-5; tentative D call: TRBD1 (5 bases). V was trimmed by 3 bases and J by 7 bases, leaving 16 bases between them. There are 15 residues in the CDR3. Germline loops: CDR1 MGHRA, CDR2 YSYEKL. The CDR3 DNA follows: TGCGCCAGCAGCCAGGTCGGGGCGGGACGGCAGCCCCAGCATTTT. This codes for CASSQVGAGRQPQHF.

The rearrangement joins TRBV6-5 to TRBJ1-2; TRBD1 matches 7 bases. J gave up 3 bases and V 5 bases, and 6 bases lay outside the gene matches. The CDR3 extends over 14 amino acids. CDR1 is MNHEY, CDR2 SVGAGI, per germline. CDR3 DNA sequence: TGTGCCAGCAGTGCGACGACAGGGTACTATGGCTACACCTTC. Translation gives CASSATTGYYGYTF.

The chain has TRBV25-1 and TRBJ1-1, with D uncertain. Trimming stripped 1 base from V and 0 bases from J, with 6 bases between. The germline CDR1 and CDR2 sequences are MGHDK and SYGVNS. The length of the CDR3 is 14 residues. CDR3 residues: CASSEWAMNTEAFF. The CDR3 region has the DNA TGTGCCAGCAGTGAATGGGCAATGAACACTGAAGCTTTCTTT.